This TCR beta chain stems from a study of T cell changes during pregnancy in multiple sclerosis. Produced via immunoSEQ multiplex PCR; TCRdb's table is partial and in-frame only. The sample lists about 47,000 clones, nearly 95% occurring once. The CDR3 totals 13 residues. Trimming at V came to 5 bases and at J to 4 bases, leaving 3 bases not matched to a gene. Germline-derived CDR1 and CDR2 are SGHTA and FQGNSA. Material: peripheral blood, obtained in the third trimester of pregnancy. The gene calls are TRBV7-2 and TRBJ2-7; 9 bases agree with TRBD1. The sequence was obtained from a female donor with multiple sclerosis, enrolled in a pregnancy study. CDR3 bases: TGTGCCAGCAGCCGCGGGACAGGGTACGAGCAGTACTTC. Translation: CASSRGTGYEQYF.